These T cell receptor beta chains were read from a single sample in a study of blood T cell repertoires in COVID-19. Assay used: immunoSEQ multiplex PCR; TCRdb lists only in-frame clones, some missing. The sample has more than 100,000 clones, about nine tenths seen once; the top ten hold 25% to 35%. Sequencing was carried out using peripheral blood. The source of these receptors is a woman between 70 and 85 years old with acute or convalescent COVID-19. Each CDR3 is given with its conserved first and last residue. A D gene is named only where the DNA matches it firmly. Some rows mark clone size as missing; the rest say once, few, many or name a class of expanded clone.

TRBV2	TRBJ2-1	NA	TRBD2	CASRSDSGTSAYNEQFF	TGTGCCAGCCGATCCGATTCCGGGACTAGCGCGTACAATGAGCAGTTCTTC
TRBV6-4	TRBJ1-4	NA	TRBD1	CASGSRDRGPEKLFF	TGTGCCAGCGGCAGTCGGGACAGGGGGCCGGAAAAACTGTTTTTT
TRBV4-1	TRBJ1-2	NA	NA	CASSREGSTNYGYTF	TGCGCCAGCAGCCGAGAGGGCAGTACGAACTATGGCTACACCTTC
TRBV5-6	TRBJ2-7	NA	TRBD1	CASRRRTGQGSEQYF	TGTGCCAGCAGGCGAAGGACGGGACAGGGTTCCGAGCAGTACTTC
TRBV7-9	TRBJ1-2	once	NA	CASSTSSRAGANYGYTF	TGTGCCAGCAGCACTAGTAGTAGAGCTGGAGCTAACTATGGCTACACCTTC
TRBV6-6	TRBJ2-7	few	TRBD1	CASSTRRGPAYEQYF	TGTGCCAGCAGTACCCGAAGGGGGCCAGCCTACGAGCAGTACTTC
TRBV5-5	TRBJ1-6	once	NA	CASSLSGDSPLHF	TGTGCCAGCAGCTTATCGGGGGATTCACCCCTCCACTTT
TRBV7-6	TRBJ1-2	NA	NA	CASSPRSGTINYGYTF	TGTGCCAGCAGCCCTCGATCAGGAACAATAAACTATGGCTACACCTTC
TRBV27	TRBJ1-5	once	TRBD1	CASSSGTGGSQPQHF	TGTGCCAGCAGTTCGGGGACAGGGGGAAGTCAGCCCCAGCATTTT
TRBV4-1	TRBJ1-2	NA	TRBD1	CASSQMTGGNLYYGYTF	TGCGCCAGCAGCCAAATGACAGGGGGCAACTTGTACTATGGCTACACCTTC
TRBV10-1	TRBJ1-5	NA	TRBD1	CASIPGQGGQPQHF	TGCGCCAGCATACCAGGACAGGGGGGCCAGCCCCAGCATTTT
TRBV20-1	TRBJ2-7	NA	TRBD1	CSASKGTGAYEQYF	TGCAGTGCTAGTAAGGGGACAGGGGCCTACGAGCAGTACTTC
TRBV2	TRBJ1-6	NA	NA	CASSGQGYNSPLHF	TGTGCCAGCAGTGGGCAGGGTTATAATTCACCCCTCCACTTT
TRBV28	TRBJ1-5	NA	NA	CASSFGTTSQPQHF	TGTGCCAGCAGCTTCGGGACAACCTCTCAGCCCCAGCATTTT
TRBV29-1	TRBJ1-1	many	NA	CSVEIQNTEAFF	TGCAGCGTTGAAATACAGAACACTGAAGCTTTCTTT
TRBV7-9	TRBJ1-5	NA	NA	CASSLAGARGNQPQHF	TGTGCCAGCAGCTTAGCAGGGGCCCGCGGCAATCAGCCCCAGCATTTT
TRBV30	TRBJ2-5	NA	TRBD1	CAWEGQGFSETQYF	TGTGCCTGGGAGGGACAGGGCTTTTCAGAGACCCAGTACTTC
TRBV3-1/TRBV3-2	TRBJ1-1	NA	NA	CASSPSPGNTEAFF	TGTGCCAGCAGCCCCTCACCAGGGAACACTGAAGCTTTCTTT
TRBV6-1	TRBJ1-1	NA	NA	CASSEAAGANTEAFF	TGTGCCAGCAGTGAAGCCGCAGGGGCGAACACTGAAGCTTTCTTT
TRBV11-2	TRBJ2-3	NA	TRBD2	CASSFLPSGVVTPDTQYF	TGTGCCAGCAGCTTCCTCCCTAGCGGGGTGGTGACTCCAGATACGCAGTATTTT
TRBV7-9	TRBJ1-1	NA	NA	CASSPNAQDRRNTEAFF	TGTGCCAGCAGCCCTAACGCGCAAGACAGGCGGAACACTGAAGCTTTCTTT
TRBV5-6	TRBJ1-6	NA	TRBD1	CASSLVTGEPLHF	TGTGCCAGCAGCTTGGTTACAGGGGAACCCCTCCACTTT
TRBV29-1	TRBJ1-2	NA	TRBD1	CSAGGTGGFGYGYTF	TGCAGCGCCGGCGGAACAGGGGGCTTCGGCTATGGCTACACCTTC
TRBV28	TRBJ2-3	few	NA	CASSLSGRTDTQYF	TGTGCCAGCAGTTTAAGCGGGCGCACAGATACGCAGTATTTT
TRBV6-6	TRBJ1-5	NA	NA	CASSDPAEEGNQPQHF	TGTGCCAGCAGCGATCCCGCGGAGGAGGGCAATCAGCCCCAGCATTTT
TRBV6-5	TRBJ2-3	NA	NA	CATRPGSSTDTQYF	TGTGCCACCCGCCCGGGGTCTAGCACAGATACGCAGTATTTT
TRBV29-1	TRBJ2-7	NA	TRBD1	CSVATGGSFYEQYF	TGCAGCGTTGCCACAGGGGGTTCGTTCTACGAGCAGTACTTC
TRBV7-2	TRBJ2-2	once	NA	CASSYLGRAGELFF	TGTGCCAGCAGCTACCTGGGCAGGGCCGGGGAGCTGTTTTTT
TRBV7-6	TRBJ2-3	NA	NA	CASSLSASTDTQYF	TGTGCCAGCAGCTTGAGTGCTAGCACAGATACGCAGTATTTT
TRBV6-1	TRBJ2-5	NA	NA	CASSDRILPRVRETQYF	TGTGCCAGCAGTGATCGGATATTACCCAGGGTCCGGGAGACCCAGTACTTC
TRBV5-1	TRBJ1-2	NA	NA	CAGDRDLHGYTF	TGCGCCGGAGACCGGGACTTACATGGCTACACCTTC
TRBV10-3	TRBJ2-7	once	NA	CAISVGGGNYEQYF	TGTGCCATCAGTGTCGGTGGGGGGAACTACGAGCAGTACTTC
TRBV19	TRBJ2-2	NA	NA	CASRFGGYTGELFF	TGTGCCAGTAGGTTTGGGGGCTATACCGGGGAGCTGTTTTTT
TRBV5-6	TRBJ1-5	NA	NA	CASSFSGVGNQPQHF	TGTGCCAGCAGCTTTTCGGGGGTGGGGAATCAGCCCCAGCATTTT
TRBV5-1	TRBJ2-7	NA	NA	CASSLELTYEQYF	TGCGCCAGCAGCTTGGAGCTTACCTACGAGCAGTACTTC
TRBV30	TRBJ1-1	NA	NA	CAWSVTGSTEAFF	TGTGCCTGGAGTGTCACGGGGAGCACTGAAGCTTTCTTT
TRBV11-2	TRBJ2-3	NA	NA	CASSWARPGTSADTQYF	TGTGCCAGCAGCTGGGCCCGTCCAGGGACTTCGGCAGATACGCAGTATTTT
TRBV28	TRBJ1-2	NA	NA	CASSLLSATAFYGYTF	TGTGCCAGCAGTTTGTTGTCGGCGACAGCATTCTATGGCTACACCTTC
TRBV6-2/TRBV6-3	TRBJ1-2	NA	TRBD1	CASSYNPSPRTGANYGYTF	TGTGCCAGCAGTTACAACCCCTCGCCGCGGACAGGGGCGAACTATGGCTACACCTTC
TRBV12-3/TRBV12-4	TRBJ1-1	NA	NA	CASSRSRVAEAFF	TGTGCCAGCAGTCGTTCGCGGGTAGCTGAAGCTTTCTTT
TRBV27	TRBJ1-6	NA	NA	CASSLAGYYNSPLHF	TGTGCCAGCAGTTTAGCAGGGTACTATAATTCACCCCTCCACTTT
TRBV24-1	TRBJ1-5	NA	TRBD1	CATSPIGTEDSNQPQHF	TGTGCCACCAGTCCCATCGGGACAGAGGATAGCAATCAGCCCCAGCATTTT
TRBV6-1	TRBJ2-7	NA	NA	CASSEALAYYEQYF	TGTGCCAGCAGTGAAGCACTAGCCTACTACGAGCAGTACTTC
TRBV12-3/TRBV12-4	TRBJ1-5	NA	NA	CASSGGVHQPQHF	TGTGCCAGCAGTGGCGGGGTACATCAGCCCCAGCATTTT
TRBV7-9	TRBJ1-1	NA	NA	CASSSPGEGDEAFF	TGTGCCAGCAGCTCCCCAGGGGAGGGCGATGAAGCTTTCTTT
TRBV27	TRBJ2-7	NA	NA	CASRNRQAGDEQYF	TGTGCCAGCAGGAATCGACAGGCCGGGGACGAGCAGTACTTC
TRBV28	TRBJ1-5	few	TRBD1	CASSSPDRGKDQPQHF	TGTGCCAGCAGTTCCCCGGACAGGGGGAAGGATCAGCCCCAGCATTTT
TRBV7-9	TRBJ2-4	NA	TRBD2	CASSSGLAGALAKNIQYF	TGTGCCAGCAGCTCGGGACTAGCGGGGGCCCTAGCCAAAAACATTCAGTACTTC
TRBV3-1/TRBV3-2	TRBJ1-6	NA	TRBD1	CASSLQTGANSPLHF	TGTGCCAGCAGCCTCCAGACAGGGGCAAATTCACCCCTCCACTTT
TRBV7-9	TRBJ1-6	NA	NA	CASSELNSPLHF	TGTGCCAGCAGCGAGTTAAATTCACCCCTCCACTTT
TRBV27	TRBJ1-2	NA	NA	CASRFRNNYGYTF	TGTGCCAGCCGCTTCAGGAACAACTATGGCTACACCTTC
TRBV30	TRBJ1-2	NA	NA	CAGRTSANYGYTF	TGTGCCGGACGGACATCTGCTAACTATGGCTACACCTTC
TRBV7-6	TRBJ1-1	once	NA	CASSSGGKAFF	TGTGCCAGCAGCTCCGGGGGGAAAGCTTTCTTT